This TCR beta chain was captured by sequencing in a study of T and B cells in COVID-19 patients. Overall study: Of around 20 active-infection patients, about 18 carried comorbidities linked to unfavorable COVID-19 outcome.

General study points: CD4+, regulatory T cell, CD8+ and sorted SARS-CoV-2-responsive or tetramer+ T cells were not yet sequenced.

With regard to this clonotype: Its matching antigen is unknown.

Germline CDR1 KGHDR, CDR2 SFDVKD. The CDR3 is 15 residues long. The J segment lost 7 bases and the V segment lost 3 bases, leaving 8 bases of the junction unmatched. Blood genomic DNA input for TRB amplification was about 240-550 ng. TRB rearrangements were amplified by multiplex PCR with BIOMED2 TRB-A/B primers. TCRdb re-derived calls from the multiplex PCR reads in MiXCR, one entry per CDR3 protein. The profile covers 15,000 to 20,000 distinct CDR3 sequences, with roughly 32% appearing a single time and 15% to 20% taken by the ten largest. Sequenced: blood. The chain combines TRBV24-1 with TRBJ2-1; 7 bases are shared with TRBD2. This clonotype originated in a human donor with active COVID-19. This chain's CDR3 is CATSDTGGFWNEQFF. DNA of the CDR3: TGTGCCACCAGTGATACCGGGGGGTTTTGGAATGAGCAGTTCTTC.